The following is a T cell receptor (beta chain) sequence with its context. Its antigen is currently unknown. Combining iRepertoire HTBI primers with Arm-PCR of CDR3 regions, the authors built TCR beta libraries. TCRdb fed the multiplex PCR reads into MiXCR, producing one record per CDR3 protein. The top ten clones hold less than 30% of a sample with over 300,000 distinct CDR3 sequences, roughly 21% of them seen once. As to time point: persistent/refractory GD, antithyroid drugs over 5 years with positive TRAb. RNA from PBMCs was the source of the TCR library. Enrollment of patients was through an endocrinology department in Xi'an, China. CDR1 SGHAT and CDR2 FQNNGV come from the germline V gene. With 2 bases clipped from V and 5 bases from J, the junction kept 9 bases outside the gene matches. CDR3 size: 16 residues. This sample was taken from a study of regulatory T cells in long-lasting Graves disease.

Study-wide points: Persistent patients shared about 2,800 public clonotypes among themselves. Newly diagnosed patients shared fewer, at some 900. With persistent disease, TRBV28, TRBJ1-2 and TRBJ2-5 were the favored segments.

The sequence derives from a female donor with Graves disease. The chain couples TRBV11-2 to TRBJ2-1, with TRBD1 matching over 7 bases. Here the sequenced sample was peripheral blood mononuclear cells (PBMCs), taken when the disease was refractory, from a patient treated with antithyroid drugs. CDR3 coding DNA: TGTGCCAGCAGCTTATTGGGACAGCAACCTAACAATGAGCAGTTCTTC. Amino acids: CASSLLGQQPNNEQFF.